The rows below give T cell receptor beta chains drawn from one sample of a study of T cell responses to AZD1222 COVID-19 vaccine. TCRdb's table, derived via immunoSEQ multiplex PCR, lists solely in-frame clones and lacks some. Altogether around 210,000 clones are present, 90% to 95% being singletons, with the ten largest covering around 1.7%. The sequenced sample was peripheral blood, obtained 28 days after the second dose of the MenACWY control vaccine. The receptor set was obtained from an adult who received the MenACWY meningococcal vaccine as a control. Both conserved end residues are part of each CDR3.

TRBJ2-3	TRBV14	CASSQEGTGWADTQYF
TRBJ2-2	TRBV19	CASSVYRGGADTGELFF
TRBJ1-2	TRBV13	CASSLGLGADYGYTF
TRBJ2-7	TRBV11-2	CASGRTGTGPYEQYF
TRBJ2-1	TRBV7-8	CASSLEAAYNEQFF
TRBJ1-5	TRBV6-5	CASSYSRSVGQPQHF
TRBJ2-3	TRBV2	CASRPGLATDTQYF
TRBJ2-1	TRBV5-5	CASSLEVLNEQFF
TRBJ2-7	TRBV6-2/TRBV6-3	CASSYERFYEQYF
TRBJ2-1	TRBV6-5	CASISTGPNGNEQFF
TRBJ1-1	TRBV25-1	CASSDGEDNTEAFF
TRBJ1-6	TRBV30	CAWSDGDSPLHF
TRBJ2-7	TRBV28	CASSFWGSGRDEQYF
TRBJ1-3	TRBV9	CASSDHPTGFGNTIYF
TRBJ2-1	TRBV9	CASSVTDSGAEYNEQFF
TRBJ2-1	TRBV6-1	CASSEAGQFF
TRBJ2-7	TRBV5-6	CASSLQGEQYF
TRBJ1-1	TRBV5-4	CASSEGGLATEAFF
TRBJ2-7	TRBV29-1	CSAGSSYEQYF
TRBJ1-2	TRBV12-3/TRBV12-4	CASKRRGSYGYTF
TRBJ1-5	TRBV2	CASSDRQANQPQHF
TRBJ2-3	TRBV7-3	CASSLSRSGDTQYF
TRBJ2-7	TRBV5-1	CASSLGDRPYEQYF
TRBJ2-7	TRBV11-1	CASSSPGQGSYEQYF
TRBJ2-5	TRBV7-9	CASSSDSLPETQYF
TRBJ2-3	TRBV5-1	CASSWGTDTDTQYF
TRBJ1-3	TRBV3-1/TRBV3-2	CASSQDRGSGNTIYF
TRBJ1-1	TRBV28	CASIGAGGANTEAFF
TRBJ2-1	TRBV9	CASSVEVGGPINEQFF
TRBJ1-5	TRBV21-1	CASSKEAGLSNQPQHF
TRBJ1-4	TRBV12-3/TRBV12-4	CASRAGVAEKLFF
TRBJ2-5	TRBV5-1	CASSTRTGYQETQYF
TRBJ2-3	TRBV9	CASSSQRGGDTQYF
TRBJ2-5	TRBV13	CASSLGVGGKTQYF
TRBJ1-3	TRBV7-9	CASSLEVLAAGNTIYF
TRBJ2-2	TRBV6-5	CASSLPTTGPGELFF